Shown below are 9 T cell receptor beta chains from a single sample sequenced in a study of blood T cell repertoires in COVID-19. Measured with immunoSEQ multiplex PCR; TCRdb has only the in-frame clones, and not every one. This table has about 35,000 clones, about 80% appearing once. The specimen was peripheral blood. The receptors here all came from a man aged 45 to 65 with acute or convalescent COVID-19.

The V call is TRBV27, the J call TRBJ2-3; TRBD1 might be the D (7 bases). The CDR3 runs to 16 residues. The V end lost 5 bases, the J end lost 6 bases, and 21 bases lay between the germline ends. CDR1 and CDR2 from the germline V gene are MNHEY and SMNVEV (reference sequence). CDR3 bases: TGTGCCAGCAGTAACCGAGCAGGGGGGAGCTCGGATACGCAGTATTTT. It translates to CASSNRAGGSSDTQYF.

This chain links TRBV6-8 with TRBJ1-2; D possibly corresponds to TRBD1 (5 bases). Germline V CDR1 and CDR2: MNHGY, SAAAGT. V lost 4 bases and J lost 7, with 16 bases in between. This CDR3 is built from 14 residues. The CDR3 sequence: CASSWDQAGPGYTF. The CDR3, as DNA: TGTGCCAGCAGTTGGGACCAGGCGGGGCCTGGCTACACCTTC.

J is TRBJ2-5 and V is TRBV7-9, with D possibly being TRBD2 (6 bases). This CDR3 has 15 residues. Germline V CDR1 and CDR2: SEHNR, FQNEAQ (reference sequence). V lost 5 bases and J lost 5, with 18 bases in between. The CDR3 region has the DNA TGTGCCAGCAGCCAGCGACTAGTCGATGGGGAGACCCAGTACTTC. This gives the protein CASSQRLVDGETQYF.

The J gene is TRBJ1-1, the V gene TRBV7-6, with D unclear. The CDR3 is 15 residues long. CDR1 is SGHVS and CDR2 is FNYEAQ in the germline V gene. V was clipped by 5 bases and J by 0 bases, with 13 bases between them. CDR3 DNA sequence: TGTGCCAGCAGCCCTGGAGTTGTTATGAACACTGAAGCTTTCTTT. Encoded protein: CASSPGVVMNTEAFF.

The chain links TRBV5-1 to TRBJ1-1; TRBD1 matches at 8 bases. Germline values: CDR1 SGHRS, CDR2 YFSETQ. The CDR3 runs to 15 residues. V gave up 0 bases and J gave up 1 base; unmatched junction bases: 2. The CDR3 DNA reads TGCGCCAGCAGCTTGGCAGGGGGCGCGAACACTGAAGCTTTCTTT. Encoded protein: CASSLAGGANTEAFF.

V usage is TRBV3-1 (or the pseudogene TRBV3-2) and J usage is TRBJ2-1; 8 bases are a match to TRBD2. With 0 bases clipped from V and 10 bases from J, the junction kept 5 bases outside the gene matches. The V gene's germline CDR1 is LGHDT and CDR2 YNNKEL (reference sequence). The CDR3 spans 14 residues. CDR3: CASSQEIAGREQFF. DNA for the CDR3: TGTGCCAGCAGCCAAGAAATAGCGGGAAGAGAGCAGTTCTTC.

Only a few counts were recorded for this clone. This chain joins TRBV5-5 and TRBJ2-7; 9 bases map to TRBD2. Germline CDR1 and CDR2: SGHKS and YYEKEE (reference sequence). The CDR3 loop spans 16 amino acids. Losses at the gene ends were 4 bases for V and 0 bases for J; bases not matched to a gene: 8. CDR3 residues: CASSPSLAGSSYEQYF. In nucleotides, the CDR3 is TGTGCCAGCAGCCCGAGTCTAGCGGGAAGCTCCTACGAGCAGTACTTC.

This clone was seen only a few times. V is TRBV7-9 and J is TRBJ2-7, with 7 bases identical to TRBD2. The CDR3 covers 15 residues. Germline values: CDR1 SEHNR, CDR2 FQNEAQ (reference sequence). The V segment lost 0 bases and the J segment 6 bases; nucleotides outside the gene matches: 8. Here the CDR3 reads CASSLASGVVREQYF. The CDR3, as DNA: TGTGCCAGCAGCTTAGCGAGCGGGGTCGTACGCGAGCAGTACTTC.

This chain connects TRBV9 to TRBJ1-3; 7 bases match TRBD1. The CDR3 length is 16 residues. After removal of 3 bases from V and 0 bases from J, the junction contained 6 bases not matched to a gene. CDR1 and CDR2 (germline): SGDLS, YYNGEE. This CDR3 is CASSAQQGTSGNTIYF. The CDR3 coding sequence is TGTGCCAGCAGCGCCCAACAGGGGACCTCTGGAAACACCATATATTTT.